By proportion, the clone carrying this TCR beta chain is medium-sized. This entry comes from a study of T cell changes during pregnancy in multiple sclerosis. Germline V gene data show CDR1 as SGHNT and CDR2 as YENEEA. J gave up 6 bases and V 0 bases, and 14 bases lay outside the gene matches. The CDR3 length is 18 residues. Assay: immunoSEQ multiplex PCR; the TCRdb copy retains only in-frame clones and omits some. The sample has about 62,000 clones, 70% to 90% seen once. The V call is TRBV11-3, the J call TRBJ2-1; 7 nucleotides match TRBD2. This TCR came from a female donor with multiple sclerosis, enrolled in a pregnancy study. The source was peripheral blood, collected in the first trimester of pregnancy. CDR3 in amino acids: CASSLEQGGSSVGNEQFF. The CDR3 DNA reads as TGTGCCAGCAGCTTAGAGCAGGGCGGGAGCAGTGTCGGCAATGAGCAGTTCTTC.